This T cell receptor beta chain appears in the sequencing data of a study of T cells after yellow fever vaccination. One entry per CDR3 protein, called by TCRdb with MiXCR from the 5' RACE reads. Among 310,000 or so distinct CDR3 sequences listed, around 6.8% were seen once. The CDR3 runs 16 residues. V shed 1 base and J 5 bases; nucleotides not matched to a gene: 10. From germline, CDR1 is LGHNA and CDR2 YSLEER. This clonotype was detected a few times. The chain couples TRBV4-3 to TRBJ2-5, with 7 bases that match TRBD1. This clonotype was sampled from a man aged 18 to 29 who received the YFV17D yellow fever vaccine. The sample consisted of PBMCs, taken around 45 days after the first yellow fever vaccination. CDR3 DNA: TGCGCCAGCAGCCAAGGGATACAGGGGACGGCGGAGACCCAGTACTTC. This codes for CASSQGIQGTAETQYF.